This TCR beta chain was documented in a study of PD-L1 blockade in urothelial cancer. Study overall: Investigators checked blood 3 weeks (second dose) and 6 weeks after treatment start. Each blood sample yielded a median of 141,255 T cells. Regarding the study as a whole: At the 3-week point, tumor-associated blood clones expanded more in durable-benefit patients.

Only in-frame clones appear in the TCRdb table, and some are missing; sequencing was by immunoSEQ multiplex PCR. The sample consists of roughly 51,000 clones, 79% of them appearing once. Time point indicated: pretreatment peripheral blood. All patients handed over anywhere from 1 to 8 samples, pretreatment and on-treatment. In regard to this clone: Antigen unknown.

The sample was PBMCs, taken around atezolizumab (anti-PD-L1) treatment. The TCR comes from an older man with urothelial cancer.

The CDR3 loop reads CASSPTGTGREKLFF. The CDR3 coding sequence is TGTGCCAGCAGCCCCACCGGGACAGGGAGAGAAAAACTGTTTTTT. The rearrangement links TRBV6-6 to TRBJ1-4, with 9 bases aligning to TRBD1. Germline V gives CDR1 MNHNY, CDR2 SVGAGI (reference sequence). The CDR3 contains 15 residues. Trimming at V came to 6 bases and at J to 8 bases, leaving 10 bases not matched to a gene.